The next 27 T cell receptor beta chains were all read from a single sample in a study of blood T cell repertoires in COVID-19. The repertoire was sequenced with immunoSEQ multiplex PCR; TCRdb's copy has only in-frame clones and lacks some. The sample has some 190,000 clones; over 75% are singletons. Specimen: peripheral blood. All receptors come from a human donor with active or convalescent COVID-19. The donor label of this sample is uncertain.

The chain carries TRBV19 and TRBJ2-1; D may be TRBD2 (5 bases). Per germline, CDR1 LNHDA and CDR2 SQIVND (reference sequence). Trimming cost V 6 bases and J 0 bases, with 12 bases left between them. The CDR3 is 15 amino acids. The CDR3 sequence: CASREDPSSYNEQFF. CDR3 nucleotide sequence: TGTGCCAGTAGGGAGGACCCGAGCTCCTACAATGAGCAGTTCTTC.

The rearrangement links TRBV2 to TRBJ2-5, with 10 nucleotides matching TRBD2. Per germline, CDR1 SNHLY and CDR2 FYNNEI. This CDR3 is built from 16 residues. The junction had 6 bases not matched to a gene; V was cut back by 0 bases and J by 5 bases. The CDR3 sequence is CASSEAPLAGEETQYF. DNA for the CDR3: TGTGCCAGCAGTGAAGCCCCCCTAGCGGGGGAGGAGACCCAGTACTTC. Drawing the rest from reference TRBV2 and TRBJ2-5, the complete variable domain is EPEVTQTPSHQVTQMGQEVILRCVPISNHLYFYWYRQILGQKVEFLVSFYNNEISEKSEIFDDQFSVERPDGSNFTLKIRSTKLEDSAMYFCASSEAPLAGEETQYFGPGTRLLVL.

V is TRBV5-1 and J is TRBJ1-2; D might be TRBD1 (6 bases). The CDR3 contains 17 residues. Germline V gene data show CDR1 as SGHRS and CDR2 as YFSETQ. The V gene lost 1 base and the J gene lost 3 bases, with 19 bases spanning the gap. The CDR3 protein is CASSLNLWQGIDYGYTF. DNA for the CDR3: TGCGCCAGCAGCTTGAATCTGTGGCAGGGGATCGACTATGGCTACACCTTC. Combining the CDR3 with reference TRBV5-1 and TRBJ1-2 gives the whole variable domain KAGVTQTPRYLIKTRGQQVTLSCSPISGHRSVSWYQQTPGQGLQFLFEYFSETQRNKGNFPGRFSGRQFSNSRSEMNVSTLELGDSALYLCASSLNLWQGIDYGYTFGSGTRLTVV.

The table lists this clone with a count of one. The J gene is TRBJ2-7, the V gene TRBV6-5; D possibly corresponds to TRBD1 (6 bases). Trimming removed 2 bases from V and 2 bases from J, with 13 bases in between. CDR3 length equals 15 residues. Per the germline V gene, CDR1 is MNHEY and CDR2 is SVGAGI. CDR3 sequence: CASSYQARGTYEQYF. CDR3 in DNA: TGTGCCAGCAGTTACCAGGCCAGGGGTACCTACGAGCAGTACTTC.

The chain uses TRBV30 and TRBJ1-1; D remains unclear. V dropped 5 bases and J dropped 8 bases, with 21 bases sitting between them. Germline CDR1 and CDR2: GTSNPN and SVGIG (reference sequence). The CDR3 extends over 14 amino acids. The CDR3 DNA is TGTGCCTGGGGCAACCGGGTTCCCTATCGGGAAGCTTTCTTT. Its translation is CAWGNRVPYREAFF.

The chain uses TRBV6-4 and TRBJ1-2; D is uncertain. In germline, CDR1 is MRHNA, CDR2 SNTAGT. The CDR3 contains 15 residues. Trimming took off 3 bases at V and 8 bases at J, with 19 bases between the two ends. DNA for the CDR3: TGTGCCAGCAGTGATAGTACCAGACCCGGTAGCGGCTACACCTTC. Protein: CASSDSTRPGSGYTF.

The chain uses TRBV30 and TRBJ1-1; D is perhaps TRBD1 (6 bases). Trimming pared 3 bases from V and 7 bases from J, leaving 12 bases between. The CDR3 has 12 amino acids. Germline-derived CDR1 and CDR2 are GTSNPN and SVGIG (reference sequence). CDR3 sequence (DNA): TGTGCCTGGAGCCCAGGGGCACGTGAAGCTTTCTTT. Translated: CAWSPGAREAFF. The full variable domain, in which reference TRBV30 and TRBJ1-1 provide the parts outside the CDR3, is SQTIHQWPATLVQPVGSPLSLECTVEGTSNPNLYWYRQAAGRGLQLLFYSVGIGQISSEVPQNLSASRPQDRQFILSSKKLLLSDSGFYLCAWSPGAREAFFGQGTRLTVV.

V gene TRBV9 combines with J gene TRBJ2-3; TRBD2 aligns across 11 bases. V trimming: 2 bases; J trimming: 0 bases; junction bases outside the gene matches: 11. Germline CDR1 is SGDLS and CDR2 is YYNGEE. The CDR3 length is 19 residues. The CDR3 DNA follows: TGTGCCAGCAGCGTTGAACTAGCGGGGGCCACCACCAGCACAGATACGCAGTATTTT. Translating it yields CASSVELAGATTSTDTQYF.

The chain carries TRBV19 and TRBJ2-5, with 10 bases aligning to TRBD2. The trim removed 3 bases at V and 5 bases at J, leaving 9 bases unmatched. The CDR3 runs to 16 residues. Per the germline V gene, CDR1 is LNHDA and CDR2 is SQIVND (reference sequence). CDR3: CASSMSLAGAGETQYF. DNA of the CDR3: TGTGCCAGTAGTATGTCCCTAGCGGGAGCGGGGGAGACCCAGTACTTC.

The chain links TRBV4-3 to TRBJ1-3, with TRBD1 identical over 8 bases. Germline values: CDR1 LGHNA, CDR2 YSLEER. CDR3 length: 16 amino acids. V lost 1 base to trimming and J lost 2 bases; unmatched junction nucleotides: 4. CDR3 in DNA: TGCGCCAGCAGCCAAGTTGTCAGGGGGCCTGGAAACACCATATATTTT. Translated, it gives CASSQVVRGPGNTIYF.

This clone was counted once. The chain carries TRBV19 and TRBJ2-5; D is perhaps TRBD2 (7 bases). The V end lost 8 bases, the J end lost 5 bases, and 18 bases lay between the germline ends. This CDR3 comprises 14 residues. Germline-derived CDR1 and CDR2 are LNHDA and SQIVND (reference sequence). CDR3 nucleotide sequence: TGTGCCAGTGGGGGGGGCGGTGACGTGGAGACCCAGTACTTC. Residues: CASGGGGDVETQYF.

The rearrangement uses TRBV14 and TRBJ1-4, with D unresolved. CDR1 and CDR2 from the germline V gene are SGHDN and FVKESK. This CDR3 is built from 14 residues. V lost 1 base to trimming and J lost 3 bases, with 6 bases between them. CDR3 in amino acids: CASSQGGANEKLFF. CDR3 bases: TGTGCCAGCAGCCAAGGGGGAGCTAATGAAAAACTGTTTTTT.

Only a few counts were recorded for this clone. The chain carries TRBV19 and TRBJ1-1, with 8 bases fitting TRBD1. Trimming took 5 bases from V and 4 from J; bases not matched to a gene: 9. Germline assignment: CDR1 LNHDA and CDR2 SQIVND (reference sequence). This CDR3 contains 15 residues. CDR3 in amino acids: CASSPGQGGTTEAFF. The CDR3 DNA is TGTGCCAGTAGTCCCGGACAGGGAGGGACCACTGAAGCTTTCTTT.

As DNA, the CDR3 is TGTGCCAGCAGCTTACCGGCCGGGGGCTCCTACGAGCAGTACTTC. Its protein is CASSLPAGGSYEQYF. J is TRBJ2-7 and V is TRBV7-8; weak D call: TRBD2 (6 bases). Germline CDR1 SGHVS, CDR2 FQNEAQ. The CDR3 is 15 amino acids. Trimming took 2 bases from V and 0 from J, leaving 11 bases between them.

CDR3 sequence (DNA): TGTGCCAGCAGTTTATTGACAGGCTATGGCTACACCTTC. It translates to CASSLLTGYGYTF. The chain combines TRBV28 with TRBJ1-2; possibly TRBD1 for D (6 bases). CDR3 size: 13 residues. The V gene lost 1 base and the J gene lost 4 bases, with 7 bases spanning the gap. Looked up from germline, CDR1 is MDHEN and CDR2 is SYDVKM.

The rearrangement uses TRBV10-3 and TRBJ2-5; TRBD2 matches 10 bases. The CDR3 covers 17 residues. Losses at the gene ends were 2 bases for V and 1 base for J; bases not matched to a gene: 7. CDR1 is ENHRY, CDR2 SYGVKD, per germline. Here the CDR3 reads CAISERLAGDIQETQYF. Here the CDR3 DNA reads TGTGCCATCAGTGAGAGACTAGCGGGTGATATCCAAGAGACCCAGTACTTC.

This chain uses TRBV9 with TRBJ1-4, with D perhaps TRBD1 (5 bases). V dropped 0 bases and J dropped 6 bases, with 15 bases sitting between them. Germline V gene lookup returns CDR1 SGDLS and CDR2 YYNGEE. This CDR3 region has 16 residues. In DNA form, the CDR3 reads TGTGCCAGCAGCGTAGGACCCTCAGGGTCCTATGAAAAACTGTTTTTT. Its protein is CASSVGPSGSYEKLFF.

The V and J genes are TRBV7-8 and TRBJ2-7; D gene uncertain. The CDR3 length is 13 residues. Trimming removed 1 base at V and 0 bases at J, with 4 bases between. Germline loops: CDR1 SGHVS, CDR2 FQNEAQ. This CDR3 is CASSLGASYEQYF. The CDR3 DNA reads as TGTGCCAGCAGCTTAGGAGCCTCCTACGAGCAGTACTTC.

V is TRBV7-3 and J is TRBJ2-2; D remains ambiguous. Deletions cut 5 bases from V and 1 base from J, with 5 bases between. The germline CDR1 and CDR2 sequences are SGHTA and FQGTGA. CDR3 length: 13 residues. CDR3 amino acids: CASSRQNTGELFF. Here the CDR3 DNA reads TGTGCCAGCAGCAGACAGAACACCGGGGAGCTGTTTTTT.

CDR3 protein: CASSQDLMGASGELFF. The CDR3 DNA sequence: TGTGCCAGCAGCCAAGATCTGATGGGGGCGTCCGGGGAGCTGTTTTTT. This rearrangement joins TRBV14 to TRBJ2-2; weak D call: TRBD1 (6 bases). Germline lookup yields CDR1 SGHDN and CDR2 FVKESK. CDR3 length equals 16 residues. Trimming cost V 0 bases and J 6 bases, with 14 bases left between them. The full variable domain, its missing parts supplied by reference TRBV14 and TRBJ2-2, is EAGVTQFPSHSVIEKGQTVTLRCDPISGHDNLYWYRRVMGKEIKFLLHFVKESKQDESGMPNNRFLAERTGGTYSTLKVQPAELEDSGVYFCASSQDLMGASGELFFGEGSRLTVL.

CDR3 residues: CASSPQAADTEAFF. The CDR3 DNA is TGCGCCAGCAGCCCTCAGGCAGCGGACACTGAAGCTTTCTTT. V and J are TRBV5-1 and TRBJ1-1; D ambiguous. The CDR3 has 14 residues. Looked up from germline, CDR1 is SGHRS and CDR2 is YFSETQ. Trimming cost V 4 bases and J 3 bases, with 13 bases left between them.

The genes are TRBV7-3 and TRBJ2-3; 11 nucleotides agree with TRBD2. Per germline, CDR1 SGHTA and CDR2 FQGTGA. The CDR3 spans 15 residues. After removal of 2 bases from V and 5 bases from J, the junction contained 3 bases not matched to a gene. The CDR3 DNA reads as TGTGCCAGCAGCTTAGGGGGGACTAGCGGAGATACGCAGTATTTT. Its translation is CASSLGGTSGDTQYF.

The gene calls are TRBV27 and TRBJ2-7; no clear D. The CDR3 runs to 17 residues. Germline values: CDR1 MNHEY, CDR2 SMNVEV (reference sequence). V was clipped by 0 bases and J by 2 bases, with 17 bases between them. This chain's CDR3 is CASSLSGTTRPTYEQYF. In DNA, the CDR3 is TGTGCCAGCAGTTTATCGGGTACTACCCGCCCGACCTACGAGCAGTACTTC.

This rearrangement joins TRBV7-7 to TRBJ2-5; 10 bases are a match to TRBD1. The CDR3 runs to 15 residues. The ends lost 5 bases at V and 6 bases at J; junction bases unmatched: 9. The germline V gene has CDR1 SSHAT and CDR2 FNYEAQ (reference sequence). CDR3 sequence reads: CASSAPGQGQQTQYF. In DNA, the CDR3 is TGTGCCAGCAGCGCCCCGGGACAGGGGCAGCAGACCCAGTACTTC.

The chain is built from TRBV6-1 and TRBJ1-2; weak D call: TRBD1 (5 bases). This CDR3 spans 17 amino acids. The V and J ends lost 2 bases and 8 bases respectively, with 24 bases between them. Per germline, CDR1 MNHNS and CDR2 SASEGT. The CDR3 nucleotides are TGTGCCAGCAGTGAATGGGTCTCCGGCTGGGCAGGGAACGGCTACACCTTC. Translating it yields CASSEWVSGWAGNGYTF.

V is TRBV29-1 and J is TRBJ2-5, with 7 bases lining up with TRBD2. V gave up 4 bases and J gave up 3 bases; unmatched junction bases: 2. Germline V lookup: CDR1 SQVTM, CDR2 ANQGSEA. The CDR3 sequence is 12 residues long. The CDR3 bases are TGCAGCGTTGGCGGGAGCGAAGAGACCCAGTACTTC. Translating it yields CSVGGSEETQYF. The whole variable domain, remainder taken from reference TRBV29-1 and TRBJ2-5, is SAVISQKPSRDICQRGTSLTIQCQVDSQVTMMFWYRQQPGQSLTLIATANQGSEATYESGFVIDKFPISRPNLTFSTLTVSNMSPEDSSIYLCSVGGSEETQYFGPGTRLLVL.

The chain uses TRBV5-1 and TRBJ2-5; TRBD1 agrees at 7 bases. The CDR3 sequence is 17 residues long. Trimming cost V 7 bases and J 1 base; bases outside gene matches: 16. Germline V lookup: CDR1 SGHRS, CDR2 YFSETQ. CDR3 sequence (DNA): TGCGCCAGCCATCCCTCCCCGGGTGGGACAGCCCAAGAGACCCAGTACTTC. Translation gives CASHPSPGGTAQETQYF.